Below are 32 T cell receptor beta chains sequenced from a single sample in a study of T cells in Graves' hyperthyroidism and ophthalmopathy. RNA transcripts gave rise to amplified TCR beta CDR3 regions. Using the HTBI primer set, a first-round RT-PCR was run on the TCR CDR3. TCRdb fed the multiplex PCR reads into MiXCR, producing one record per CDR3 protein. Of about 840,000 distinct CDR3 sequences listed, about two fifths are singletons. The specimen was blood. The receptors shown here come from a man between 18 and 29 years old with Graves' hyperthyroidism.

The chain combines TRBV4-3 with TRBJ2-5, with D hard to call. This CDR3 has 13 amino acids. Germline assignment: CDR1 LGHNA and CDR2 YSLEER. Between the trimmed V and J ends, which lost 0 bases and 4 bases, there was a span of 6 bases. CDR3 DNA: TGCGCCAGCAGCCAAGATTCGGGAGAGACCCAGTACTTC. The encoded protein is CASSQDSGETQYF.

The table lists this clonotype with many counts. V and J are TRBV15 and TRBJ2-7; D is perhaps TRBD1 or TRBD2 (6 bases each). The germline V gene has CDR1 LNHNV and CDR2 YYDKDF (reference sequence). The CDR3 covers 13 residues. V lost 5 bases and J 2 bases, leaving 10 bases between the germline ends. The CDR3 bases are TGTGCCACCAGCTCAAGGGGGGCCTACGAGCAGTACTTC. Translated, it gives CATSSRGAYEQYF. Using reference TRBV15 and TRBJ2-7 for the parts outside the CDR3, the full variable domain is DAMVIQNPRYQVTQFGKPVTLSCSQTLNHNVMYWYQQKSSQAPKLLFHYYDKDFNNEADTPDNFQSRRPNTSFCFLDIRSPGLGDTAMYLCATSSRGAYEQYFGPGTRLTVT.

In its sample, this clonotype was seen many times. The chain uses TRBV7-2 and TRBJ2-7; D gene ambiguous. The germline CDR1 and CDR2 sequences are SGHTA and FQGNSA. The length of the CDR3 is 17 residues. V was shortened by 0 bases and J by 0 bases, with 15 bases between the two germline ends. The CDR3 is CASSLALGSQSSYEQYF. The DNA for the CDR3 is TGTGCCAGCAGCTTAGCGCTAGGCTCTCAATCCTCCTACGAGCAGTACTTC.

This clonotype has more than one count but fewer than ten. The V and J genes are TRBV6-6 and TRBJ2-5, with 11 positions matching TRBD2. CDR3 length equals 15 residues. The junction had 7 bases not matched to a gene; V was cut back by 6 bases and J by 4 bases. Germline V lookup: CDR1 MNHNY, CDR2 SVGAGI (reference sequence). The DNA for the CDR3 is TGTGCCAGCAGACCTGGAGGGACTAGCGGAGAGACCCAGTACTTC. This codes for CASRPGGTSGETQYF.

This clonotype has a count of ten or more. This chain links TRBV10-3 with TRBJ1-1; 8 nucleotides align to TRBD1. CDR3 size: 11 residues. The V segment lost 6 bases and the J segment 8 bases; nucleotides outside the gene matches: 2. The germline gives CDR1 ENHRY, CDR2 SYGVKD. The CDR3 is CAIRSGGEAFF. The CDR3 DNA reads TGTGCCATCAGGTCAGGGGGCGAAGCTTTCTTT.

J is TRBJ2-5 and V is TRBV5-4; no firm D call. Trimming pared 2 bases from V and 7 bases from J, leaving 18 bases between. Germline loops: CDR1 SGHNT, CDR2 YYREEE (reference sequence). CDR3 length: 15 residues. The CDR3 here is CASSLGAGEDGTQYF. In DNA form, the CDR3 reads TGTGCCAGCAGCTTAGGTGCCGGAGAAGATGGGACCCAGTACTTC.

The chain carries TRBV6-5 and TRBJ1-2; 9 bases line up with TRBD1. Per the germline V gene, CDR1 is MNHEY and CDR2 is SVGAGI. The CDR3 is 12 amino acids. V shed 6 bases and J 8 bases; nucleotides not matched to a gene: 4. Written as DNA, the CDR3 is TGTGCCAGCAGGAGACAGGGGGAGGGCTACACCTTC. Protein sequence: CASRRQGEGYTF.

The chain couples TRBV2 to TRBJ2-2; D is ambiguous. The germline CDR1 and CDR2 sequences are SNHLY and FYNNEI. The V end was cut by 6 bases, the J end by 7 bases, with 18 bases between. The CDR3 totals 15 residues. In DNA, the CDR3 is TGTGCCAGCAGCGCCCTGGCAGTGCCGGGCGGGGAGCTGTTTTTT. Protein sequence: CASSALAVPGGELFF. Based on the CDR3 plus reference TRBV2 and TRBJ2-2, the full variable domain is EPEVTQTPSHQVTQMGQEVILRCVPISNHLYFYWYRQILGQKVEFLVSFYNNEISEKSEIFDDQFSVERPDGSNFTLKIRSTKLEDSAMYFCASSALAVPGGELFFGEGSRLTVL.

This chain links TRBV9 with TRBJ2-7, with 7 bases lining up with TRBD2. J was trimmed by 7 bases and V by 0 bases; bases with no gene match: 10. There are 15 residues in the CDR3. Germline V gene lookup returns CDR1 SGDLS and CDR2 YYNGEE. The CDR3 region has the DNA TGTGCCAGCAGCGTAGAGGGGAGCGGGGCTGGGGAGCAGTACTTC. This encodes CASSVEGSGAGEQYF.

About this clonotype: The conserved final phenylalanine or tryptophan is absent from the CDR3, which likely points to a read error. The chain combines TRBV9 with TRBJ2-7, with D unclear. This CDR3 is 15 amino acids long. Germline-derived CDR1 and CDR2 are SGDLS and YYNGEE. V was shortened by 7 bases and J by 6 bases, with 23 bases between the two germline ends. CDR3 residues: CASSAAPVGLVEQYL. CDR3 in DNA: TGTGCCAGCTCCGCGGCCCCTGTGGGTTTAGTCGAGCAGTACCTC.

This clonotype was counted ten times or more. V and J are TRBV25-1 and TRBJ1-4; TRBD1 aligns across 11 bases. V was pared by 3 bases and J by 17 bases, with 8 bases of the junction left unmatched. From germline, CDR1 is MGHDK and CDR2 SYGVNS. CDR3 size: 13 residues. CDR3: CASSDQDRGRIFF. CDR3 coding DNA: TGTGCCAGCAGTGACCAGGACAGGGGGCGCATTTTTTTT.

Many counts were recorded for this clonotype. This sequence joins TRBV12-3 or TRBV12-4 and TRBJ1-5; 8 bases line up with TRBD1. After removal of 3 bases from V and 1 base from J, the junction contained 2 bases not matched to a gene. This CDR3 is built from 15 residues. In nucleotides, the CDR3 is TGTGCCAGCAGTTTCCGACAGGGGAGCAATCAGCCCCAGCATTTT. Its translation is CASSFRQGSNQPQHF.

This clonotype has ten or more counts. This chain uses TRBV2 with TRBJ1-1; D may be TRBD1 (5 bases). The CDR3 runs to 12 residues. The germline V gene has CDR1 SNHLY and CDR2 FYNNEI. V lost 4 bases and J lost 5, with 8 bases in between. The CDR3 DNA is TGTGCCAGCAGTGGGGGGAGGACTGAAGCTTTCTTT. This encodes CASSGGRTEAFF.

The CDR3 DNA reads TGCGCCAGCAGTGAGATTGTGGGGGCTAACTATGGCTACACCTTC. Translating gives CASSEIVGANYGYTF. This chain links TRBV10-1 with TRBJ1-2; D is perhaps TRBD1 (5 bases). Between the trimmed V and J ends, which lost 2 bases and 0 bases, there was a span of 10 bases. The CDR3 totals 15 residues. Germline CDR1 and CDR2: WNHNN and SYGVQD (reference sequence).

This clonotype was detected ten times or more. The chain links TRBV25-1 to TRBJ2-5; 8 nucleotides align to TRBD2. Looked up from germline, CDR1 is MGHDK and CDR2 is SYGVNS. The V segment lost 2 bases and the J segment 5 bases; nucleotides outside the gene matches: 7. This CDR3 is built from 15 residues. The CDR3 coding sequence is TGTGCCAGCAGTGAAGGCGGGGGGACCGAGGAGACCCAGTACTTC. It translates to CASSEGGGTEETQYF.

The table lists this clonotype with many counts. This rearrangement joins TRBV7-2 to TRBJ1-3; no definite D call. Trimming cost V 6 bases and J 3 bases, with 9 bases left between them. The length of the CDR3 is 13 residues. Germline V gives CDR1 SGHTA, CDR2 FQGNSA. The CDR3 sequence is CASSPGGGNTIYF. The CDR3 nucleotides are TGTGCCAGCAGTCCCGGAGGTGGAAACACCATATATTTT. The full variable domain, completed using reference TRBV7-2 and TRBJ1-3, is GAGVSQSPSNKVTEKGKDVELRCDPISGHTALYWYRQSLGQGLEFLIYFQGNSAPDKSGLPSDRFSAERTGGSVSTLTIQRTQQEDSAVYLCASSPGGGNTIYFGEGSWLTVV.

This sequence joins TRBV5-6 and TRBJ2-7, with 11 bases aligning to TRBD1. The germline CDR1 and CDR2 sequences are SGHDT and YYEEEE. There are 15 residues in the CDR3. The J segment lost 7 bases and the V segment lost 0 bases, leaving 6 bases of the junction unmatched. The CDR3 sequence: CASSLGGQGAEEQYF. Here the CDR3 DNA reads TGTGCCAGCAGCTTGGGAGGACAGGGGGCAGAAGAGCAGTACTTC.

This clonotype was recorded a few times. V usage is TRBV9 and J usage is TRBJ1-4; D may be TRBD1 (5 bases). Germline CDR1 reads SGDLS; CDR2 reads YYNGEE. The CDR3 sequence is 13 residues long. Trimming took 3 bases from V and 6 from J, leaving 9 bases between them. CDR3 region: CASSAGPDEKLFF. CDR3 nucleotide sequence: TGTGCCAGCAGCGCGGGACCCGATGAAAAACTGTTTTTT.

The V gene is TRBV5-1, the J gene TRBJ1-1; no definite D call. Germline lookup yields CDR1 SGHRS and CDR2 YFSETQ. There are 13 residues in the CDR3. Trimming shortened V by 5 bases and J by 7 bases, and 15 bases separated the two germline ends. The CDR3 DNA is TGCGCCAGCAGACCGGAGATGGGGAGTGAAGCTTTCTTT. It specifies CASRPEMGSEAFF.

The V and J genes are TRBV19 and TRBJ1-4; 10 bases map to TRBD1. Germline V gene sequence: CDR1 LNHDA, CDR2 SQIVND (reference sequence). This CDR3 contains 15 residues. After removal of 7 bases from V and 4 bases from J, the junction contained 6 bases not matched to a gene. This chain's CDR3 is CASTGTGDLNEKLFF. The CDR3 DNA follows: TGTGCCAGTACCGGGACAGGGGACCTTAATGAAAAACTGTTTTTT.

Of note for this clonotype: The conserved final phenylalanine or tryptophan is absent from the CDR3, which likely points to a read error. The DNA is omitted, as the CDR3 cannot be located on it reliably, and the CDR3 follows TCRdb's listing. The rearrangement links TRBV6-5 to TRBJ1-1. The CDR3 contains 11 residues when both ends are counted. Germline V gene lookup returns CDR1 MNHEY and CDR2 SVGAGI. The CDR3 loop reads CASSSTRGANY.

There are a few counts of this clonotype. The chain has TRBV7-6 and TRBJ2-2; D gene unclear. Germline CDR1 and CDR2: SGHVS and FNYEAQ. The CDR3 is made up of 16 amino acids. V lost 1 base and J lost 1, with 10 bases in between. CDR3 sequence: CASSLVRPVNTGELFF. The CDR3 bases are TGTGCCAGCAGCTTAGTGCGCCCAGTGAACACCGGGGAGCTGTTTTTT.

A remark on this clonotype: One base away lies a much larger clone, so this may be a sequencing read error. The chain links TRBV10-3 to TRBJ2-5, with D perhaps TRBD2 (6 bases). The CDR3 is 11 residues long. Between the trimmed V and J ends, which lost 1 base and 9 bases, there was a span of 6 bases. The V gene's germline CDR1 is ENHRY and CDR2 SYGVKD. CDR3 region: CAISEWGAQYF. The CDR3 DNA sequence: TGTGCCATCAGTGAGTGGGGGGCCCAGTACTTC.

The sample holds many counts of this clonotype. The chain combines TRBV2 with TRBJ1-3; no firm D call. The CDR3 is 13 amino acids. V dropped 9 bases and J dropped 0 bases, with 9 bases sitting between them. CDR1 and CDR2 (germline): SNHLY, FYNNEI. CDR3 in DNA: TGTGCCAGTCAAAGAGACTCTGGAAACACCATATATTTT. Translated: CASQRDSGNTIYF. The variable domain in full, with the rest retrieved from reference TRBV2 and TRBJ1-3, is EPEVTQTPSHQVTQMGQEVILRCVPISNHLYFYWYRQILGQKVEFLVSFYNNEISEKSEIFDDQFSVERPDGSNFTLKIRSTKLEDSAMYFCASQRDSGNTIYFGEGSWLTVV.

This clonotype was seen a few times. The rearrangement joins TRBV12-3 or TRBV12-4 to TRBJ1-1; maybe TRBD1 (5 bases). V was trimmed by 5 bases and J by 5 bases, leaving 18 bases between them. This CDR3 is built from 15 residues. DNA for the CDR3: TGTGCCAGCAGTGGGGTGGGGGGAAGTGAGACTGAAGCTTTCTTT. Translated: CASSGVGGSETEAFF.

V usage is TRBV19 and J usage is TRBJ1-5, with 10 bases matching TRBD1. CDR1 and CDR2 from the germline V gene are LNHDA and SQIVND (reference sequence). V trimming: 3 bases; J trimming: 5 bases; junction bases outside the gene matches: 4. This CDR3 is 15 amino acids long. In DNA, the CDR3 is TGTGCCAGTAGTATTTCCGGACAGGGGGATCAGCCCCAGCATTTT. Its translation is CASSISGQGDQPQHF.

This clonotype was observed a handful of times. This chain uses TRBV5-1 with TRBJ1-5; a possible D gene is TRBD1 (5 bases). The CDR3 length is 15 residues. The V end lost 0 bases, the J end lost 9 bases, and 16 bases lay between the germline ends. Per the germline V gene, CDR1 is SGHRS and CDR2 is YFSETQ. This CDR3 is CASSLGDGDLWPQHF. As DNA, the CDR3 is TGCGCCAGCAGCTTGGGTGACGGGGACCTATGGCCCCAGCATTTT.

This clonotype was found a few times. The rearrangement links TRBV7-9 to TRBJ1-1; D uncertain. The V and J ends lost 0 bases and 5 bases respectively, with 10 bases between them. Germline CDR1 is SEHNR and CDR2 is FQNEAQ (reference sequence). The CDR3 is 14 amino acids. CDR3 DNA: TGTGCCAGCAGCTTAGCAGCTGGCGCGACTGAAGCTTTCTTT. It is translated as CASSLAAGATEAFF.

A few counts support this clonotype. The chain joins TRBV2 to TRBJ1-1; a weak D match, TRBD1 (6 bases). V shed 8 bases and J shed 4 bases, with 14 bases lying between them. Germline CDR1 is SNHLY and CDR2 is FYNNEI. The CDR3 has 13 residues. CDR3 region: CASEGGSSTEAFF. The CDR3 DNA sequence: TGTGCCAGCGAGGGGGGGTCGTCCACTGAAGCTTTCTTT.

The table lists this clonotype with many counts. The chain recombines TRBV9 with TRBJ2-1; 9 positions agree with TRBD2. The CDR3 is 16 amino acids. Germline-derived CDR1 and CDR2 are SGDLS and YYNGEE. Trimming took 0 bases from V and 3 from J; bases not matched to a gene: 4. The CDR3 sequence is CASSVEAGGIYNEQFF. CDR3 bases: TGTGCCAGCAGCGTAGAAGCGGGAGGAATCTACAATGAGCAGTTCTTC.

J is TRBJ1-1 and V is TRBV12-3 or TRBV12-4; 8 nucleotides match TRBD1. This CDR3 comprises 13 residues. With V trimmed by 5 bases and J by 4 bases, 3 bases remained unmatched. This CDR3 reads CASSTGGATEAFF. The DNA for the CDR3 is TGTGCCAGCAGTACAGGGGGGGCCACTGAAGCTTTCTTT.

This clonotype was seen many times. The V call is TRBV19, the J call TRBJ1-5; the D gene is possibly TRBD1 (5 bases). CDR1 and CDR2 from the germline V gene are LNHDA and SQIVND (reference sequence). Deletions cut 5 bases from V and 7 bases from J, with 15 bases between. The CDR3 spans 14 residues. CDR3: CASSADGGGQPQHF. The CDR3 bases are TGTGCCAGTAGTGCCGATGGGGGGGGACAGCCCCAGCATTTT. The complete variable domain, with remaining parts taken from reference TRBV19 and TRBJ1-5, reads DGGITQSPKYLFRKEGQNVTLSCEQNLNHDAMYWYRQDPGQGLRLIYYSQIVNDFQKGDIAEGYSVSREKKESFPLTVTSAQKNPTAFYLCASSADGGGQPQHFGDGTRLSIL.